Listed below are T cell receptor beta chains from one sample, sequenced in a study of metastatic and nonmetastatic thyroid tumors. TCRdb re-analyzed the PCR reads through MiXCR. The sample lists some 64,000 clones; 4% to 4.5% were seen once. Sequences were obtained from blood. These receptors originate from a female donor with papillary thyroid cancer or a benign thyroid nodule (not recorded which). Some clones in this sample may be carry-over from other donors' samples. Each CDR3 is given with its conserved first and last residue. Each record gives: J gene, D gene, V gene, CDR3 protein. The D gene is left open where the match is weak.

J: TRBJ2-3
D: NA
V: TRBV30
CDR3: CAWRELPSFTDTQYF

J: TRBJ1-4
D: TRBD1
V: TRBV20-1
CDR3: CSCWDSTTNEKLFF

J: TRBJ2-7
D: NA
V: TRBV28
CDR3: CASSPPEGRRGLQYF

J: TRBJ1-2
D: NA
V: TRBV15
CDR3: CATSGPADDWGYGYTF

J: TRBJ2-7
D: NA
V: TRBV6-1
CDR3: CASSEVGDEQYF

J: TRBJ2-1
D: NA
V: TRBV13
CDR3: CASSLGGGAGEDYYNEQFF

J: TRBJ1-5
D: NA
V: TRBV6-1
CDR3: CASSERLGGGGVSNQPQHF

J: TRBJ2-2
D: NA
V: TRBV11-2
CDR3: CASSSTDPNTGELFF

J: TRBJ2-1
D: NA
V: TRBV18
CDR3: CASSPTGASSYNEQFF

J: TRBJ2-3
D: NA
V: TRBV11-2
CDR3: CASSLALTEDTQYF

J: TRBJ1-2
D: NA
V: TRBV12-3/TRBV12-4
CDR3: CASSEGTNYGYTF

J: TRBJ2-5
D: NA
V: TRBV18
CDR3: CASSPPIQGPETQYF

J: TRBJ1-5
D: NA
V: TRBV19
CDR3: CASSLGVSNQPQHF

J: TRBJ2-7
D: TRBD2
V: TRBV6-1
CDR3: CASSGLAGVGEQYF

J: TRBJ1-3
D: NA
V: TRBV5-4
CDR3: CASSSRTGNTIYF

J: TRBJ2-5
D: TRBD1
V: TRBV11-3
CDR3: CASSEGQLRWETQYF

J: TRBJ1-2
D: TRBD1
V: TRBV7-9
CDR3: CASSESGGGYGYTF

J: TRBJ2-2
D: NA
V: TRBV30
CDR3: CAWSVRPVGELIF

J: TRBJ2-1
D: TRBD2
V: TRBV12-3/TRBV12-4
CDR3: CASSEGGRASGEQFF

J: TRBJ1-3
D: NA
V: TRBV19
CDR3: CASSRTPGNTIYF

J: TRBJ2-7
D: NA
V: TRBV5-1
CDR3: CASSLVSGGWGRW

J: TRBJ1-1
D: TRBD1
V: TRBV18
CDR3: CASSPNDGQGAGAFF

J: TRBJ2-4
D: NA
V: TRBV20-1
CDR3: CSAREDPGAKNIQYF

J: TRBJ1-5
D: TRBD1
V: TRBV28
CDR3: CASSPLGTGAQPQHF

J: TRBJ2-2
D: NA
V: TRBV5-1
CDR3: CASSLAVTTGELSF

J: TRBJ1-2
D: NA
V: TRBV7-9
CDR3: CPSSQTDGYTF

J: TRBJ2-1
D: TRBD2
V: TRBV20-1
CDR3: CSARYQRGLHCNEQFF

J: TRBJ2-7
D: TRBD2
V: TRBV6-5
CDR3: CASSYGTSAYEQYF

J: TRBJ2-3
D: NA
V: TRBV20-1
CDR3: CSAIGASGDTQYF

J: TRBJ1-2
D: NA
V: TRBV15
CDR3: CATSRDTGSYGYTF

J: TRBJ1-1
D: NA
V: TRBV4-1
CDR3: CASSQEGRGRGTEAFF

J: TRBJ1-4
D: NA
V: TRBV6-1
CDR3: CASRRFRGNEKLFF